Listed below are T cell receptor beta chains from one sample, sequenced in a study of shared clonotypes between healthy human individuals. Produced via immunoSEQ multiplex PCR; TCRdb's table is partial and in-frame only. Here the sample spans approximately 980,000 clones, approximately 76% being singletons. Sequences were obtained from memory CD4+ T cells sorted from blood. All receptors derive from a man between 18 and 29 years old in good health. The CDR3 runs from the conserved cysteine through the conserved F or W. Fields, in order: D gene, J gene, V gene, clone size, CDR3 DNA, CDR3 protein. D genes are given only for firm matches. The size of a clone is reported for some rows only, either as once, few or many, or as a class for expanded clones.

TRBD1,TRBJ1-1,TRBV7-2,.,TGTGCCAGCAGCCCCGGACAGGGTTACGGCACTGAAGCTTTCTTT,CASSPGQGYGTEAFF
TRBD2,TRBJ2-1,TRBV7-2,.,TGTGCCAGCAGTCCCGGACTAGCGGGAGGCGCCTACAATGAGCAGTTCTTC,CASSPGLAGGAYNEQFF
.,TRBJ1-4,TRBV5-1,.,TGCGCCAGCAGCTTGGGGAGCAATGAAAAACTGTTTTTT,CASSLGSNEKLFF
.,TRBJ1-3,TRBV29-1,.,TGCAGCGTTGCGGTGGGGGGCTCTGGAAACACCATATATTTT,CSVAVGGSGNTIYF
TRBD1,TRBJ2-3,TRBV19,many,TGTGCCAGTAGTACTCACAGGGGAATTGGCACAGATACGCAGTATTTT,CASSTHRGIGTDTQYF
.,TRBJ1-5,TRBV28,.,TGTGCCAGCACCTCACGGGTGACTCAGGACAATCAGCCCCAGCATTTT,CASTSRVTQDNQPQHF
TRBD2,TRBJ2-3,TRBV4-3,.,TGCGCCAGCAGCCAAGATTTCCGGGAGGGCAGTGCAGATACGCAGTATTTT,CASSQDFREGSADTQYF
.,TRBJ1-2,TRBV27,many,TGTGCCAGCAGTTTGGGAGGGAACTATGGCTACACCTTC,CASSLGGNYGYTF
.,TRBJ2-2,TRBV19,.,TGTGCCAGTAGGGAGCAGGGAAACACCGGGGAGCTGTTTTTT,CASREQGNTGELFF
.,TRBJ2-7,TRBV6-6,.,TGTGCCAGCAGCACTTGGGCGGCTACCTACGAGCAGTACTTC,CASSTWAATYEQYF
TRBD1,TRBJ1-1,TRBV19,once,TGTGCCAGTAGTTTGACAGGGGTGGGCACTGAAGCTTTCTTT,CASSLTGVGTEAFF
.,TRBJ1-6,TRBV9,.,TGTGCCAGCAGCGTAGCCCGGGAATCACCCCTCCACTTT,CASSVARESPLHF
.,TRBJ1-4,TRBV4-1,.,TGCGCCAGCAGCCCCGACCAGGGCCAGAATGAAAAACTGTTTTTT,CASSPDQGQNEKLFF
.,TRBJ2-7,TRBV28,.,TGTGCCAGCAGTCCCGGGGGCCGTTCCGCTGTCGAGCAGTACTTC,CASSPGGRSAVEQYF
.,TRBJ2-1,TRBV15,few,TGTGCCACCAGCAGAGGAGGACGCCGTCCCAATGAGCAGTTCTTC,CATSRGGRRPNEQFF
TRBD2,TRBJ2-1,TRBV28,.,TGTGCCAGCAGTTTTTCTAGCGGGAGAGGTAATGAGCAGTTCTTC,CASSFSSGRGNEQFF
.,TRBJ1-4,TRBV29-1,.,TGCAGCGTTGGATCAGCGAATGAAAAACTGTTTTTT,CSVGSANEKLFF
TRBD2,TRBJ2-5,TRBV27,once,TGTGCCAGCAGTTCCCTGGGACTAGCGGGAAAAGAGACCCAGTACTTC,CASSSLGLAGKETQYF
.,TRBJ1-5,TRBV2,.,TGTGCCAGCACCCCGTCGTTCAGGGGTAATCAGCCCCAGCATTTT,CASTPSFRGNQPQHF
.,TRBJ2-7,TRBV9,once,TGTGCCAGCAGCCCCCAAGTATCGGGGTCCTACGAGCAGTACTTC,CASSPQVSGSYEQYF
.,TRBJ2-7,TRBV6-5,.,TGTGCCAGCAGACCCCGGGGGAACTACGAGCAGTACTTC,CASRPRGNYEQYF
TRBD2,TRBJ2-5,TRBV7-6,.,TGTGCCAGCAGCCTACTAGCGGGGAGTGAGACCCAGTACTTC,CASSLLAGSETQYF
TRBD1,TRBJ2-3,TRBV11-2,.,TGTGCCAGCAGCCACCAAACAGGGGCAGGAATGGATACGCAGTATTTT,CASSHQTGAGMDTQYF
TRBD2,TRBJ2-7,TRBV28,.,TGTGCCAGCAGTCCACCGGGATTAGCGGGGATCTACGAGCAGTACTTC,CASSPPGLAGIYEQYF
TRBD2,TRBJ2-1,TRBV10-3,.,TGTGCCATCAGTCTCGGGGGGGAGGGTGAGCAGTTCTTC,CAISLGGEGEQFF
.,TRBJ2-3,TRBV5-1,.,TGCGCCAGCAGCTCCGGGGTGGCTCGACCAGATACGCAGTATTTT,CASSSGVARPDTQYF
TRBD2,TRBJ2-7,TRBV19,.,TGTGCCAGTAGTGGACTAGCGGGGGGTACGCAGTACTTC,CASSGLAGGTQYF
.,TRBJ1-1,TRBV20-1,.,TGCAGTGCTACCGTTGACACTGAAGCTTTCTTT,CSATVDTEAFF
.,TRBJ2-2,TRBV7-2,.,TGTGCCAGCAGCTTAGAGGCCAGACGGGACACCGGGGAGCTGTTTTTT,CASSLEARRDTGELFF
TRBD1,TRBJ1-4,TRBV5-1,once,TGCGCCAGCAGCTTGGTGGCCAGGGGGGATGAAAAACTGTTTTTT,CASSLVARGDEKLFF
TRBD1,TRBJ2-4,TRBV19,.,TGTGCCAGTAGTATAGTGGGGACAGGACAAGCCAAAAACATTCAGTACTTC,CASSIVGTGQAKNIQYF
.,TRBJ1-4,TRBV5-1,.,TGCGCCAGCAGCTTGGGGGGCACCCATGAAAAACTGTTTTTT,CASSLGGTHEKLFF
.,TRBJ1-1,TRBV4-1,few,TGCGCCAGCAGCCAAGATCCCCGGACAGAAATGAACACTGAAGCTTTCTTT,CASSQDPRTEMNTEAFF
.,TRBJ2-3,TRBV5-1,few,TGCGCCAGCAGTGTTCAGGGCACAGATACGCAGTATTTT,CASSVQGTDTQYF
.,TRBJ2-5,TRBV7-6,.,TGTGCCAGCAGCGGGGGACACCTCCAAGAGACCCAGTACTTC,CASSGGHLQETQYF
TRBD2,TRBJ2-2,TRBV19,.,TGTGCCAGTAGTATCGGACTAGCGGGGAGCACCGGGGAGCTGTTTTTT,CASSIGLAGSTGELFF
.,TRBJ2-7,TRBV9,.,TGTGCCAGCAGCACCACCGGGACCCCCCTCTACGAGCAGTACTTC,CASSTTGTPLYEQYF
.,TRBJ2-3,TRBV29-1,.,TGCAGCGCCGGAAGGGGGACCCACACAGATACGCAGTATTTT,CSAGRGTHTDTQYF
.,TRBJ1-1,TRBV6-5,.,TGTGCCAGCACCCAGAAGATGAACACTGAAGCTTTCTTT,CASTQKMNTEAFF
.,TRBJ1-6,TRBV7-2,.,TGTGCCAGCAGCTTAGGGCAGACATACTCACCCCTCCACTTT,CASSLGQTYSPLHF
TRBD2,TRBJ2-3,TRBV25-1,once,TGTGCCAGCAGTGAATTTCGGGGGGGGCCCCATACGCAGTATTTT,CASSEFRGGPHTQYF
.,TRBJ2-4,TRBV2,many,TGTGCCAGCAGTGAAGGAGGCGCCTTTTCGAACATTCAGTACTTC,CASSEGGAFSNIQYF
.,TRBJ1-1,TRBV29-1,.,TGCAGCGTGTCCCCGGGGGGCAACACTGAAGCTTTCTTT,CSVSPGGNTEAFF
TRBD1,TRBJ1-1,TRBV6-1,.,TGTGCCAGCAAGTTAGGGACAGGGTACACTGAAGCTTTCTTT,CASKLGTGYTEAFF
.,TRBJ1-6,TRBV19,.,TGTGCCAGTAAAGAAGGGACGGGGAATTCACCCCTCCACTTT,CASKEGTGNSPLHF
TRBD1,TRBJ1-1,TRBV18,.,TGTGCCAGCTCACCCGGACTGAGACAGGGGCACACTGAAGCTTTCTTT,CASSPGLRQGHTEAFF
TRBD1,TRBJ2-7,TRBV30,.,TGTGCCTGGAGTGACAGGGGGTACGAGCAGTACTTC,CAWSDRGYEQYF
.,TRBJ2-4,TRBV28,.,TGTGCCAGCAGCCCAGGGGCTGAGGGAGGAAACATTCAGTACTTC,CASSPGAEGGNIQYF